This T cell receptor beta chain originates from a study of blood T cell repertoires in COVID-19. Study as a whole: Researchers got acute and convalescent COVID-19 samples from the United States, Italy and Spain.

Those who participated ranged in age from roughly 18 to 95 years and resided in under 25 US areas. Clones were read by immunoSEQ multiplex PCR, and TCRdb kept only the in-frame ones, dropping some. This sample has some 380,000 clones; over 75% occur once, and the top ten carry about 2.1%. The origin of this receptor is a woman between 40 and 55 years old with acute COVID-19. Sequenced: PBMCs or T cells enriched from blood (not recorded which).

The CDR3, as DNA: TGTGCCAGCAGCCGCCGCGGGGGCGCCGGGGAGCTGTTTTTT. Translated, it gives CASSRRGGAGELFF. V usage is TRBV3-1 (or the pseudogene TRBV3-2) and J usage is TRBJ2-2; maybe TRBD2 (7 bases). This CDR3 comprises 14 residues. V lost 4 bases and J 6 bases, leaving 12 bases between the germline ends. Germline V gene sequence: CDR1 LGHDT, CDR2 YNNKEL (reference sequence).